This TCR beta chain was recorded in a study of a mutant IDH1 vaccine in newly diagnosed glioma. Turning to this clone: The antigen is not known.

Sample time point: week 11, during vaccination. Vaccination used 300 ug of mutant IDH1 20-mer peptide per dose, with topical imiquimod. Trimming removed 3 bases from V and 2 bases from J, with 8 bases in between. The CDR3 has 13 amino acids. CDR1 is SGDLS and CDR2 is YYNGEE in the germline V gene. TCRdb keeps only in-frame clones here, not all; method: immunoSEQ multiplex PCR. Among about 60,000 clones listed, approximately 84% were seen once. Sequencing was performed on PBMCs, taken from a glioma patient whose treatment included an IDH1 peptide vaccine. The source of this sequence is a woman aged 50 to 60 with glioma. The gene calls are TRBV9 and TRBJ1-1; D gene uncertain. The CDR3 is CASSAPTNTEAFF. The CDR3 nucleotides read TGTGCCAGCAGCGCCCCAACTAACACTGAAGCTTTCTTT.